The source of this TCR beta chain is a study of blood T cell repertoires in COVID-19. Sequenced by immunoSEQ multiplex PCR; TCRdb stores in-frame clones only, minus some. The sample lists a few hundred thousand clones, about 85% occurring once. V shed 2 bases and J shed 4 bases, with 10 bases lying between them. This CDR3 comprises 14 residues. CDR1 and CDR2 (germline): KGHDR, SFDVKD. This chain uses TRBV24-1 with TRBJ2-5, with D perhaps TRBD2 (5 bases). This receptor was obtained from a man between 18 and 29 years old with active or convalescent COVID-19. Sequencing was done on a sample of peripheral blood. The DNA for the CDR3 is TGTGCCACCAGTGATTCTAGCAGCGGAGAGACCCAGTACTTC. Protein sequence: CATSDSSSGETQYF.